This TCR beta chain was observed in a study of cytomegalovirus exposure and HLA in healthy donors. Regarding the study as a whole: Immune exposure information available was restricted to CMV serostatus.

The germline gives CDR1 SQVTM, CDR2 ANQGSEA. The CDR3 runs to 15 residues. After removal of 5 bases from V and 6 bases from J, the junction contained 11 bases not matched to a gene. PCR involved 60 Vbeta and 13 Jbeta primers. Sequencing was performed with immunoSEQ multiplex PCR; in TCRdb, only in-frame clones are kept and a portion is missing. Among 80,000 or so clones listed, over 65% were seen once. As concerns this clone: Its antigen is still unknown.

This receptor was obtained from a man in his forties in good health and CMV-seronegative. Sequencing was done on a sample of PBMCs. The rearrangement uses TRBV29-1 and TRBJ2-7, with 12 nucleotides matching TRBD1. The CDR3 spells CSVLYGDRGPAEQYF. CDR3 bases: TGCAGCGTTCTCTACGGGGACAGGGGGCCCGCCGAGCAGTACTTC.